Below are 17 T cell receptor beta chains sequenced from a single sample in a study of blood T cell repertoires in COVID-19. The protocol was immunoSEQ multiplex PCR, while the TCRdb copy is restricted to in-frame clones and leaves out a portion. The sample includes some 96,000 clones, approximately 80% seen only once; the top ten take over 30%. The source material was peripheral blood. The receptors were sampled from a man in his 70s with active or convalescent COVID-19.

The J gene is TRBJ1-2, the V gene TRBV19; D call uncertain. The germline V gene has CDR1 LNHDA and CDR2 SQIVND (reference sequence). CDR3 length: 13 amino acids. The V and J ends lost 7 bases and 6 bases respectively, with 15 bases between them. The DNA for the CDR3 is TGTGCCAGTAACACACGAGGGCATGATGGCTACACCTTC. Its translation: CASNTRGHDGYTF.

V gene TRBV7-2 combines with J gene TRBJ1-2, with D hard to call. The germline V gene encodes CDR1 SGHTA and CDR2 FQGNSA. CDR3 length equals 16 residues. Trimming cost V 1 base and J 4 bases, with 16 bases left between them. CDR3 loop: CASSLETQAKLYGYTF. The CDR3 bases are TGTGCCAGCAGCTTAGAGACTCAAGCCAAACTCTATGGCTACACCTTC.

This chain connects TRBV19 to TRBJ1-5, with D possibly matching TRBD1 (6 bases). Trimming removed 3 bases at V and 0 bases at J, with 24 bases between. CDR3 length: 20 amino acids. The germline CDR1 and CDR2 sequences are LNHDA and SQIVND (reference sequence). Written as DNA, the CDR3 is TGTGCCAGTAGTATGTTTACCCCCGGACAGACATTCCTTAGCAATCAGCCCCAGCATTTT. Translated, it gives CASSMFTPGQTFLSNQPQHF.

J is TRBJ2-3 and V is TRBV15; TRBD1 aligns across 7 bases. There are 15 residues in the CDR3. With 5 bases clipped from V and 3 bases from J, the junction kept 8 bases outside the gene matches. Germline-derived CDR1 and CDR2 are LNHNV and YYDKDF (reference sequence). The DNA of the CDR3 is TGTGCCACCAGCCGATGGGGACAGACAACAGATACGCAGTATTTT. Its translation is CATSRWGQTTDTQYF.

The CDR3 reads CASSGHRGPGANVLTF. Here the CDR3 DNA reads TGTGCCAGCAGCGGGCACAGGGGGCCTGGGGCCAACGTCCTGACTTTC. This chain connects TRBV13 to TRBJ2-6; 9 bases are a match to TRBD1. CDR3 length: 16 residues. The germline CDR1 and CDR2 sequences are PRHDT and FYEKMQ (reference sequence). Unmatched junction bases numbered 4, after V lost 5 bases and J lost 2 bases.

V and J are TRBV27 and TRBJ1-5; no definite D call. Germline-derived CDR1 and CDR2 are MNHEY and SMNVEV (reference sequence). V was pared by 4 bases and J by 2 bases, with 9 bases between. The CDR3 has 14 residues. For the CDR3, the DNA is TGTGCCAGCAGTTCTGGGAGGGGCAATCAGCCCCAGCATTTT. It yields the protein CASSSGRGNQPQHF.

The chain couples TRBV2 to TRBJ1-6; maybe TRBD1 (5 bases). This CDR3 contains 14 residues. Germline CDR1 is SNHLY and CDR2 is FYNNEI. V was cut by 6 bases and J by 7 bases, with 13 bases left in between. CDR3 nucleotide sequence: TGTGCCAGCAGACAGACAGAGTGGAATTCACCCCTCCACTTT. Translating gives CASRQTEWNSPLHF.

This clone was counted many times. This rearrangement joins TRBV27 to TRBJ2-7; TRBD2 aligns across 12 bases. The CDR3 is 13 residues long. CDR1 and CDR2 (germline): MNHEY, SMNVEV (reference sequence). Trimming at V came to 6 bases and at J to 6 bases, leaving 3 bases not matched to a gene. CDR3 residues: CASSSTSGGEQYF. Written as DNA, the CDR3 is TGTGCCAGCAGCTCGACTAGCGGGGGCGAGCAGTACTTC.

CDR3 sequence reads: CASSFRLQYGYTF. CDR3 DNA sequence: TGTGCCAGCAGCTTTCGTTTGCAGTATGGCTACACCTTC. This chain joins TRBV7-8 and TRBJ1-2; D unclear. Germline CDR1 SGHVS, CDR2 FQNEAQ. V shed 3 bases and J shed 5 bases, with 10 bases lying between them. CDR3 length: 13 amino acids. The complete variable domain, with remaining parts taken from reference TRBV7-8 and TRBJ1-2, reads GAGVSQSPRYKVAKRGQDVALRCDPISGHVSLFWYQQALGQGPEFLTYFQNEAQLDKSGLPSDRFFAERPEGSVSTLKIQRTQQEDSAVYLCASSFRLQYGYTFGSGTRLTVV.

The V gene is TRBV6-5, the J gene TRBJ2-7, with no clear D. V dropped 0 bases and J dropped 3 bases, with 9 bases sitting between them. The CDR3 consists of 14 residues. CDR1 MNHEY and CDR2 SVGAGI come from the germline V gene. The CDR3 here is CASSYSSSSYEQYF. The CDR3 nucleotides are TGTGCCAGCAGTTACTCGAGTTCTAGCTACGAGCAGTACTTC.

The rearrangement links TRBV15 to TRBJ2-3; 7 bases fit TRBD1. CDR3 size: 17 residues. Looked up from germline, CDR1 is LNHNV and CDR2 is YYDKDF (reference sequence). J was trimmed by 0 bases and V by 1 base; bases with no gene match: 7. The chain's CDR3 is CATSRGDSLGSTDTQYF. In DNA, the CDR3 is TGTGCCACCAGCAGAGGGGACAGTTTAGGTAGCACAGATACGCAGTATTTT.

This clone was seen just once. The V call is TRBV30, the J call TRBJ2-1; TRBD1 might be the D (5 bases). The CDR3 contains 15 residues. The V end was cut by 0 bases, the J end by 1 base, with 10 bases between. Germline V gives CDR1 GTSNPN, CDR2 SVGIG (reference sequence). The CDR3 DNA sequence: TGTGCCTGGAGTGTACAGGCAGGGTCCTACAATGAGCAGTTCTTC. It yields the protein CAWSVQAGSYNEQFF.

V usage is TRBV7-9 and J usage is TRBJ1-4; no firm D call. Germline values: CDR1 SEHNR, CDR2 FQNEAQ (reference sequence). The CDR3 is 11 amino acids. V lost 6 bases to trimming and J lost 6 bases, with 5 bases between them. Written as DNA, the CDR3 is TGTGCCAGCAGTTCCGATGAAAAACTGTTTTTT. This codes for CASSSDEKLFF.

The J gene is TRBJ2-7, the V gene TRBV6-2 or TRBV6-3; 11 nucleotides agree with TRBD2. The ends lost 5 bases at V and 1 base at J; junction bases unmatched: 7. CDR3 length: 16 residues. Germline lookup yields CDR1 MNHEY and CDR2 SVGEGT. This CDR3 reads CASSQGTSGGSYEQYF. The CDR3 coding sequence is TGTGCCAGCAGTCAAGGGACTAGCGGAGGGTCCTACGAGCAGTACTTC.

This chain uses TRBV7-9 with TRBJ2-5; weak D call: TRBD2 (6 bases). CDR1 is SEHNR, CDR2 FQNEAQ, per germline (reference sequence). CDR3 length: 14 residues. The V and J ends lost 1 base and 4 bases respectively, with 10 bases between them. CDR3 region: CASSLEGSGETQYF. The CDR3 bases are TGTGCCAGCAGCTTAGAGGGTAGCGGAGAGACCCAGTACTTC.

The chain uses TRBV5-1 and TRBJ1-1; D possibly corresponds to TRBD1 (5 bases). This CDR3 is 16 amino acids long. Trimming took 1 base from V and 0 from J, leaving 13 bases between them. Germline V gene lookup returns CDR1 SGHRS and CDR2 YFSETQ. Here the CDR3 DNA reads TGCGCCAGCAGCTTGAGTACAGGTTCTATGAACACTGAAGCTTTCTTT. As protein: CASSLSTGSMNTEAFF.

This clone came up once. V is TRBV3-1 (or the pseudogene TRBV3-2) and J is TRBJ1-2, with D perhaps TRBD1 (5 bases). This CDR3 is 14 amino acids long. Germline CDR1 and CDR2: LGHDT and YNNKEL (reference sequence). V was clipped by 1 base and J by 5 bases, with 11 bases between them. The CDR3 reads CASSQVAGWYGYTF. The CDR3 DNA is TGTGCCAGCAGCCAAGTGGCAGGGTGGTATGGCTACACCTTC.